The 27 T cell receptor beta chains listed next were all sequenced from one sample in a study of T cell responses to AZD1222 COVID-19 vaccine. Clones were sequenced by immunoSEQ multiplex PCR, and TCRdb holds only the in-frame ones, with some missing. The top ten hold 11% of the sample, which has 150,000 to 200,000 clones, around 88% seen once. Sequencing used peripheral blood, obtained 28 days after the second AZD1222 dose. All receptors come from an adult who received the AZD1222 COVID-19 vaccine.

This clone came up once. This rearrangement joins TRBV19 to TRBJ2-1; D is perhaps TRBD1 or TRBD2 (5 bases each). Trimming shortened V by 5 bases and J by 2 bases, and 13 bases separated the two germline ends. The germline V gene encodes CDR1 LNHDA and CDR2 SQIVND (reference sequence). This CDR3 contains 15 residues. The CDR3 bases are TGTGCCAGTAGTGATGGGGGAGCCACCTACAATGAGCAGTTCTTC. Translated, it gives CASSDGGATYNEQFF.

The chain employs TRBV29-1 and TRBJ2-7; D possibly corresponds to TRBD1 (6 bases). V was trimmed by 8 bases and J by 0 bases, leaving 17 bases between them. Germline-derived CDR1 and CDR2 are SQVTM and ANQGSEA. The CDR3 is made up of 14 amino acids. CDR3 residues: CSYRTDLNSYEQYF. The DNA for the CDR3 is TGCAGCTACCGGACAGACCTAAACTCCTACGAGCAGTACTTC.

The rearrangement links TRBV4-1 to TRBJ1-2; no definite D call. Trimming cost V 1 base and J 2 bases, with 5 bases left between them. The CDR3 extends over 13 amino acids. Germline CDR1 reads MGHRA; CDR2 reads YSYEKL. This chain's CDR3 is CASSQGGNYGYTF. Here the CDR3 DNA reads TGCGCCAGCAGCCAAGGGGGAAACTATGGCTACACCTTC.

The V gene is TRBV5-1, the J gene TRBJ2-7; D is unclear. Germline V gene data show CDR1 as SGHRS and CDR2 as YFSETQ. The V gene lost 1 base and the J gene lost 5 bases, with 13 bases spanning the gap. CDR3 length equals 14 residues. The CDR3 DNA sequence: TGCGCCAGCAGCTTGAGAACAGATCAAGACGAGCAGTACTTC. Translation: CASSLRTDQDEQYF. The whole variable domain, filled in from reference TRBV5-1 and TRBJ2-7, reads KAGVTQTPRYLIKTRGQQVTLSCSPISGHRSVSWYQQTPGQGLQFLFEYFSETQRNKGNFPGRFSGRQFSNSRSEMNVSTLELGDSALYLCASSLRTDQDEQYFGPGTRLTVT.

The chain links TRBV5-4 to TRBJ2-5; a possible D gene is TRBD1 (6 bases). The CDR3 spans 16 residues. CDR1 is SGHNT, CDR2 YYREEE, per germline (reference sequence). The V end was cut by 4 bases, the J end by 5 bases, with 21 bases between. CDR3 amino acids: CASSKTTTQGFETQYF. CDR3 in DNA: TGTGCCAGCAGCAAGACGACTACCCAGGGGTTCGAGACCCAGTACTTC.

This clone showed up just once. The chain recombines TRBV5-6 with TRBJ2-3; 8 positions match TRBD1. Germline V gene sequence: CDR1 SGHDT, CDR2 YYEEEE. This CDR3 has 14 amino acids. V shed 4 bases, J shed 2 bases, and the junction held 3 bases outside the gene matches. In DNA form, the CDR3 reads TGTGCCAGCAGCCAGGGGGCAGTCACAGATACGCAGTATTTT. Residues: CASSQGAVTDTQYF.

The rearrangement joins TRBV3-1 (or the pseudogene TRBV3-2) to TRBJ1-5; D remains unclear. The CDR3 totals 12 residues. Germline V lookup: CDR1 LGHDT, CDR2 YNNKEL (reference sequence). V lost 3 bases and J lost 8, with 8 bases in between. CDR3 nucleotide sequence: TGTGCCAGCAGCCAGGACCGCGAGCCCCAGCATTTT. Its protein is CASSQDREPQHF.

The gene calls are TRBV11-3 and TRBJ1-1; unclear D gene. Trimming took 5 bases from V and 0 from J, leaving 7 bases between them. The CDR3 runs 13 residues. In germline, CDR1 is SGHNT, CDR2 YENEEA. CDR3 coding DNA: TGTGCCAGCAGCCTGAGGGTGAACACTGAAGCTTTCTTT. Its protein is CASSLRVNTEAFF.

CDR3 protein: CASTLNRGNFGNTIYF. In DNA form, the CDR3 reads TGTGCCAGCACCCTCAACAGGGGGAACTTCGGAAACACCATATATTTT. The chain has TRBV5-5 and TRBJ1-3; 8 positions match TRBD1. CDR1 and CDR2 (germline): SGHKS, YYEKEE (reference sequence). The CDR3 runs 16 residues. Germline trimming cut 6 bases from V and 4 bases from J; bases unmatched to any gene: 12. Full variable domain (outside the CDR3, taken from reference TRBV5-5 and TRBJ1-3): DAGVTQSPTHLIKTRGQQVTLRCSPISGHKSVSWYQQVLGQGPQFIFQYYEKEERGRGNFPDRFSARQFPNYSSELNVNALLLGDSALYLCASTLNRGNFGNTIYFGEGSWLTVV.

The chain employs TRBV9 and TRBJ1-3, with D perhaps TRBD1 (5 bases). V dropped 4 bases and J dropped 2 bases, with 16 bases sitting between them. CDR3 length: 16 amino acids. The germline gives CDR1 SGDLS, CDR2 YYNGEE. CDR3 protein: CASSPSQGAAGNTIYF. CDR3 bases: TGTGCCAGCAGCCCGAGCCAAGGGGCAGCTGGAAACACCATATATTTT.

The chain joins TRBV19 to TRBJ2-1, with D possibly called TRBD1 or TRBD2 (5 bases each). V gave up 9 bases and J gave up 7 bases, with 16 bases separating them. CDR1 is LNHDA and CDR2 is SQIVND in the germline V gene (reference sequence). The CDR3 consists of 13 residues. CDR3 DNA sequence: TGTGCCAGCGGGGCGGACGAATGGAATGAGCAGTTCTTC. It translates to CASGADEWNEQFF.

V is TRBV9 and J is TRBJ2-2, with TRBD1 matching 8 bases. The CDR3 is made up of 18 amino acids. Losses at the gene ends were 0 bases for V and 0 bases for J; bases not matched to a gene: 7. Germline-derived CDR1 and CDR2 are SGDLS and YYNGEE. This chain's CDR3 is CASSVGDAGGANTGELFF. Written as DNA, the CDR3 is TGTGCCAGCAGCGTAGGCGATGCAGGGGGCGCGAACACCGGGGAGCTGTTTTTT.

The chain recombines TRBV28 with TRBJ1-2; the D gene is possibly TRBD1 (5 bases). The V end was cut by 3 bases, the J end by 8 bases, with 13 bases between. CDR3 length: 13 residues. Germline CDR1 and CDR2: MDHEN and SYDVKM. CDR3 coding DNA: TGTGCCAGCAGTTTCACGGGGACGAGAGGCTACACCTTC. It specifies CASSFTGTRGYTF.

The sample holds a few counts of this clone. The chain employs TRBV10-3 and TRBJ1-6; perhaps TRBD1 as D (5 bases). Germline CDR1 is ENHRY and CDR2 is SYGVKD. The CDR3 contains 13 residues. V lost 10 bases to trimming and J lost 7 bases, with 14 bases between them. The CDR3 coding sequence is TGTGCCACAACGGGTCAGGGCAATTCACCCCTCCACTTT. Translated, it gives CATTGQGNSPLHF.

This chain uses TRBV9 with TRBJ2-7; TRBD2 aligns across 12 bases. Losses at the gene ends were 4 bases for V and 4 bases for J; bases not matched to a gene: 3. Germline CDR1 and CDR2: SGDLS and YYNGEE. CDR3 length: 14 residues. The CDR3 loop is CASSPGLAGYEQYF. In DNA form, the CDR3 reads TGTGCCAGCAGCCCGGGACTAGCGGGTTACGAGCAGTACTTC.

In DNA, the CDR3 is TGTGCCAGCAGCCCGACAGGGGCGCACACCGGGGAGCTGTTTTTT. Translated: CASSPTGAHTGELFF. V and J are TRBV6-2 or TRBV6-3 and TRBJ2-2; 8 bases line up with TRBD1. Germline V CDR1 and CDR2: MNHEY, SVGEGT. The V segment lost 6 bases and the J segment 3 bases; nucleotides outside the gene matches: 6. The CDR3 is 15 amino acids.

The gene calls are TRBV9 and TRBJ2-1; 9 bases agree with TRBD2. CDR3 length equals 19 residues. Germline loops: CDR1 SGDLS, CDR2 YYNGEE. V lost 0 bases, J lost 4 bases, and 14 bases stayed unmatched. CDR3 sequence: CASSVATGSGGPMYNEQFF. CDR3 in DNA: TGTGCCAGCAGCGTAGCTACGGGTAGCGGGGGACCAATGTACAATGAGCAGTTCTTC.

V is TRBV19 and J is TRBJ1-2; tentatively, D is TRBD1 (5 bases). Germline V gene sequence: CDR1 LNHDA, CDR2 SQIVND (reference sequence). This CDR3 is 16 amino acids long. The V and J ends lost 1 base and 2 bases respectively, with 14 bases between them. The DNA of the CDR3 is TGTGCCAGTAGTATAGTGGGGACCGGGACCAACTATGGCTACACCTTC. This sequence encodes CASSIVGTGTNYGYTF.

The chain recombines TRBV12-5 with TRBJ2-5; TRBD2 agrees at 11 bases. Germline CDR1 LGHNT, CDR2 FRNRAP. Trimming cost V 5 bases and J 1 base; bases outside gene matches: 3. CDR3 length equals 15 residues. The CDR3 loop is CASGGGLAAQETQYF. The CDR3 nucleotides are TGTGCTAGTGGTGGGGGACTAGCGGCCCAAGAGACCCAGTACTTC.

J is TRBJ1-6 and V is TRBV19; D possibly corresponds to TRBD1 (5 bases). CDR1 LNHDA and CDR2 SQIVND come from the germline V gene (reference sequence). Trimming pared 5 bases from V and 5 bases from J, leaving 10 bases between. This CDR3 contains 14 residues. This chain's CDR3 is CASSPGTHNSPLHF. The CDR3 region has the DNA TGTGCCAGTAGTCCCGGGACTCATAATTCACCCCTCCACTTT.

This clone occurred a few times. The DNA for the CDR3 is TGTGCCAGCAGCCAAGACAGTCTGGGAGTTTACGAGCAGTACTTC. This sequence encodes CASSQDSLGVYEQYF. The rearrangement joins TRBV3-1 (or the pseudogene TRBV3-2) to TRBJ2-7, with D perhaps matching TRBD2 (5 bases). The germline V gene has CDR1 LGHDT and CDR2 YNNKEL (reference sequence). V lost 0 bases, J lost 4 bases, and 13 bases lay in between. This CDR3 region has 15 residues.

The rearrangement uses TRBV12-3 or TRBV12-4 and TRBJ2-2; 8 bases line up with TRBD2. The CDR3 is 12 amino acids. J was trimmed by 8 bases and V by 9 bases; bases with no gene match: 5. The CDR3 here is CASNSGEGELFF. The CDR3 DNA reads as TGTGCCAGTAATAGCGGGGAAGGGGAGCTGTTTTTT.

The chain has TRBV7-2 and TRBJ1-2; TRBD1 is a possible D gene (5 bases). The CDR3 consists of 14 residues. Trimming took off 5 bases at V and 2 bases at J, with 12 bases between the two ends. Germline V gene data show CDR1 as SGHTA and CDR2 as FQGNSA. CDR3 coding DNA: TGTGCCAGCAGCCCCCACACAGGCAACTATGGCTACACCTTC. It specifies CASSPHTGNYGYTF.

V gene TRBV19 combines with J gene TRBJ1-5, with TRBD1 identical over 11 bases. CDR1 is LNHDA and CDR2 is SQIVND in the germline V gene (reference sequence). V shed 7 bases and J 6 bases; nucleotides not matched to a gene: 14. The CDR3 sequence is 17 residues long. This chain's CDR3 is CASKGGTGGTPGQPQHF. For the CDR3, the DNA is TGTGCCAGTAAGGGGGGGACAGGGGGAACCCCTGGTCAGCCCCAGCATTTT.

The chain has TRBV6-1 and TRBJ2-1; 8 bases are shared with TRBD1. Losses at the gene ends were 0 bases for V and 5 bases for J; bases not matched to a gene: 6. The CDR3 length is 16 residues. Per the germline V gene, CDR1 is MNHNS and CDR2 is SASEGT. The DNA for the CDR3 is TGTGCCAGCAGTGAAGCTTGGGGACAGGTAAACAATGAGCAGTTCTTC. Translating gives CASSEAWGQVNNEQFF.

This chain uses TRBV19 with TRBJ2-5; a weak D match, TRBD2 (5 bases). V was cut by 5 bases and J by 4 bases, with 17 bases left in between. This CDR3 comprises 15 residues. The germline V gene has CDR1 LNHDA and CDR2 SQIVND (reference sequence). CDR3 in amino acids: CASSRDSGSRETQYF. The CDR3 bases are TGTGCCAGTAGTCGGGATTCTGGGAGTAGAGAGACCCAGTACTTC. The full variable domain, with the rest looked up from reference TRBV19 and TRBJ2-5, is DGGITQSPKYLFRKEGQNVTLSCEQNLNHDAMYWYRQDPGQGLRLIYYSQIVNDFQKGDIAEGYSVSREKKESFPLTVTSAQKNPTAFYLCASSRDSGSRETQYFGPGTRLLVL.

The chain has TRBV6-2 or TRBV6-3 and TRBJ2-3, with D possibly being TRBD1 (5 bases). The CDR3 is 14 amino acids. Germline V gives CDR1 MNHEY, CDR2 SVGEGT. The V end was cut by 2 bases, the J end by 3 bases, with 9 bases between. The CDR3, as DNA: TGTGCCAGCAGTTACGTAGGGGTTACAGATACGCAGTATTTT. Translating gives CASSYVGVTDTQYF.